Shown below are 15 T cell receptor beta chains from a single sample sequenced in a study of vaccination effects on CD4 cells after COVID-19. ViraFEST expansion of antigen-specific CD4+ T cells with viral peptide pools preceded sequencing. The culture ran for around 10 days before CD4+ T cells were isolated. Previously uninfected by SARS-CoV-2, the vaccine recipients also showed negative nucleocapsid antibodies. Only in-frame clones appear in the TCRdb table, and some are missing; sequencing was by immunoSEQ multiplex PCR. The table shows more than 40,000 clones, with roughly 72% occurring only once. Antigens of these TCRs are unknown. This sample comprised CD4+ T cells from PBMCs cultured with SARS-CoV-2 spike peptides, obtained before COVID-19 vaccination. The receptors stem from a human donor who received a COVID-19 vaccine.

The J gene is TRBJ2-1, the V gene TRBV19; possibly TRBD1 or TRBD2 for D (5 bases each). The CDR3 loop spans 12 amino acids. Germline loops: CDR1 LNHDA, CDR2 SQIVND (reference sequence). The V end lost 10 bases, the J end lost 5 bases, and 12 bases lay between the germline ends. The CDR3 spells CATGTVNNEQFF. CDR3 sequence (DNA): TGTGCCACCGGGACCGTTAACAATGAGCAGTTCTTC.

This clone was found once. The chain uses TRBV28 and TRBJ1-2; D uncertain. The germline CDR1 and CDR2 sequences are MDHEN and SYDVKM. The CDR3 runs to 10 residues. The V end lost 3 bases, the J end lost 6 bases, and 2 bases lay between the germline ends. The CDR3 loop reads CASSFNGYTF. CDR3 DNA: TGTGCCAGCAGTTTTAATGGCTACACCTTC.

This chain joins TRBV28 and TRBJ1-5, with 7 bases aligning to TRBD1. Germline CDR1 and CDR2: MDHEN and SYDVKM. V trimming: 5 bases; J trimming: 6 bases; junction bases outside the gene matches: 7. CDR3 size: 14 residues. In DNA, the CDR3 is TGTGCCAGCAGTCAGACAGGGTCAGGTCAGCCCCAGCATTTT. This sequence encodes CASSQTGSGQPQHF.

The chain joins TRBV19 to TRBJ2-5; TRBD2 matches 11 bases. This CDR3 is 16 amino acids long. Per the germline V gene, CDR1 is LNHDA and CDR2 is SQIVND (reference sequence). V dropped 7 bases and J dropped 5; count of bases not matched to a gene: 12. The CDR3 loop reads CASTPRGSGGVETQYF. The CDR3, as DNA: TGTGCCAGTACCCCTCGCGGTAGCGGGGGGGTTGAGACCCAGTACTTC.

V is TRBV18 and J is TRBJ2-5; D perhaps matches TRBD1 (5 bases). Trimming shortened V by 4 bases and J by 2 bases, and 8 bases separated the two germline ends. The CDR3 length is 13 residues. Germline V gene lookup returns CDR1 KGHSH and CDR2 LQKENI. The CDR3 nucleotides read TGTGCCAGCTCACTCAGGGTACAAGAGACCCAGTACTTC. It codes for CASSLRVQETQYF.

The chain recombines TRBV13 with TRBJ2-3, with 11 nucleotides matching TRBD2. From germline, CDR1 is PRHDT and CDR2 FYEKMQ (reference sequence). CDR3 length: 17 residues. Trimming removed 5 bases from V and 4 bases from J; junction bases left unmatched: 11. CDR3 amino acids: CASSRRVAGGRSDTQYF. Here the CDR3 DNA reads TGTGCCAGCAGCCGCCGGGTAGCGGGGGGGCGGTCAGATACGCAGTATTTT.

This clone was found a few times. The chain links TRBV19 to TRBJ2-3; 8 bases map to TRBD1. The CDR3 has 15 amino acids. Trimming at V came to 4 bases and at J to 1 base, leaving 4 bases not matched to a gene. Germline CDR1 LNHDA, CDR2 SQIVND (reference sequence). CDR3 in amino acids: CASSRQGAGTDTQYF. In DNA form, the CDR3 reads TGTGCCAGTAGTAGGCAGGGGGCTGGCACAGATACGCAGTATTTT.

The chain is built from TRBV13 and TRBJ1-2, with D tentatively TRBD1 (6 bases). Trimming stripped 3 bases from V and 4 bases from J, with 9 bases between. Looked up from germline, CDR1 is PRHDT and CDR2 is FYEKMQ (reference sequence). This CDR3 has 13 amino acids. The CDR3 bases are TGTGCCAGCAGCTTTCAGGGGACCTATGGCTACACCTTC. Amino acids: CASSFQGTYGYTF.

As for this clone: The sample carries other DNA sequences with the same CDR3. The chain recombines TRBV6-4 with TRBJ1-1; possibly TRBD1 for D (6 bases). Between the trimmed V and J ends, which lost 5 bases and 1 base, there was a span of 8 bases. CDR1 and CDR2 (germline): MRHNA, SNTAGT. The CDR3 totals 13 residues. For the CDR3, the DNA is TGTGCCAGCAGTCTAGGGGGGAACACTGAAGCTTTCTTT. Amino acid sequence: CASSLGGNTEAFF.

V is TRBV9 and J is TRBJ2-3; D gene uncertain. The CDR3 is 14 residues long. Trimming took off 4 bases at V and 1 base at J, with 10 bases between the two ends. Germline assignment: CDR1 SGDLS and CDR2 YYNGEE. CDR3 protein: CASSPQSRTDTQYF. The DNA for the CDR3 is TGTGCCAGCAGCCCTCAGTCCCGCACAGATACGCAGTATTTT. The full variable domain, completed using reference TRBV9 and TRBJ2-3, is DSGVTQTPKHLITATGQRVTLRCSPRSGDLSVYWYQQSLDQGLQFLIQYYNGEERAKGNILERFSAQQFPDLHSELNLSSLELGDSALYFCASSPQSRTDTQYFGPGTRLTVL.

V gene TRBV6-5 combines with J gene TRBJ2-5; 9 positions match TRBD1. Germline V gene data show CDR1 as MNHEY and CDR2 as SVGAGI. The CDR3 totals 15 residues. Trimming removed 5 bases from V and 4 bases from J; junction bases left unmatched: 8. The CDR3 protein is CASSPGQGDLETQYF. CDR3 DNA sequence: TGTGCCAGCAGTCCGGGACAGGGTGATTTAGAGACCCAGTACTTC.

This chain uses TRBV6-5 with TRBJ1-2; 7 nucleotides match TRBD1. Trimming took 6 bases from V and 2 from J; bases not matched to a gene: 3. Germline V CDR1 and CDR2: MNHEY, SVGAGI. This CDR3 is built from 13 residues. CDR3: CASSKGQNYGYTF. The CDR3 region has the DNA TGTGCCAGCAGCAAGGGACAGAACTATGGCTACACCTTC.

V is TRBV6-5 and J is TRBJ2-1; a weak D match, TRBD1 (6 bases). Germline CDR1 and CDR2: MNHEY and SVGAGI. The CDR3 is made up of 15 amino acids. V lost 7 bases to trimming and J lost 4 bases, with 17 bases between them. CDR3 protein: CASIRLAGVYNEQFF. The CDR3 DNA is TGTGCCAGCATTAGGTTGGCAGGGGTATACAATGAGCAGTTCTTC.

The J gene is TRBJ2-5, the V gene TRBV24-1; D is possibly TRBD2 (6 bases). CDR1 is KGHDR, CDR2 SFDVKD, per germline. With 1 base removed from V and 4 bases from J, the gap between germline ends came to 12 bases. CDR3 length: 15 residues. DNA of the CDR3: TGTGCCACCAGTGATTTCCGAGACGGGGGAGAGACCCAGTACTTC. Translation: CATSDFRDGGETQYF.

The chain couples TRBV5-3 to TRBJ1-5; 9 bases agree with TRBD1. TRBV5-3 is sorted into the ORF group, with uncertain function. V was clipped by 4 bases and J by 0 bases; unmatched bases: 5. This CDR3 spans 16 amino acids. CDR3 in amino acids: CARSLQGQGSNQPQHF. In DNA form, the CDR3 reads TGTGCCAGAAGCCTACAGGGACAGGGTAGCAATCAGCCCCAGCATTTT.